Below, 19 T cell receptor beta chains from the same sample are listed, as sequenced in a study of T-cell memory formation after mild COVID-19. TCRdb ran MiXCR on the 5' RACE reads and lists one entry per CDR3 protein. The sample shows nearly 350,000 distinct CDR3 sequences, about an eighth of them seen only once. Sequenced: PBMCs or a T cell subset sorted from them (not recorded which). The receptors originated from a man younger than 30 who had mild COVID-19 (a few samples of this study predate the infection). Cell type and time point are not known.

This clonotype has just a few counts. The rearrangement joins TRBV7-9 to TRBJ1-2; D is uncertain. Germline V lookup: CDR1 SEHNR, CDR2 FQNEAQ (reference sequence). V gave up 3 bases and J gave up 0 bases, with 8 bases separating them. The CDR3 covers 14 residues. The CDR3 DNA sequence: TGTGCCAGCAGCTTCAAAGGAGCTAACTATGGCTACACCTTC. Translation gives CASSFKGANYGYTF.

This clonotype has just a few counts. The chain is built from TRBV20-1 and TRBJ1-5; D is undetermined. This CDR3 is 13 amino acids long. Trimming cost V 2 bases and J 0 bases, with 5 bases left between them. Germline CDR1 is DFQATT and CDR2 is SNEGSKA (reference sequence). The CDR3 reads CSARLNSNQPQHF. The CDR3 nucleotides read TGCAGTGCTAGACTCAATAGCAATCAGCCCCAGCATTTT.

This clonotype was detected ten times or more. This chain connects TRBV6-6 to TRBJ1-1; 8 positions agree with TRBD1. CDR3 length: 14 residues. Germline V gene lookup returns CDR1 MNHNY and CDR2 SVGAGI (reference sequence). V was clipped by 5 bases and J by 4 bases; unmatched bases: 6. CDR3 sequence (DNA): TGTGCCAGCAGTCCGCGAACAGGGGGCACTGAAGCTTTCTTT. This sequence encodes CASSPRTGGTEAFF.

This clonotype has a handful of counts. DNA of the CDR3: TGTGCCAGCTCGCACGAGGAAGAGACCCAGTACTTC. Protein product: CASSHEEETQYF. The genes are TRBV18 and TRBJ2-5; D call uncertain. This CDR3 has 12 amino acids. The V end lost 6 bases, the J end lost 3 bases, and 8 bases lay between the germline ends. Germline CDR1 reads KGHSH; CDR2 reads LQKENI.

This clonotype was counted a few times. The V gene is TRBV5-1, the J gene TRBJ2-5; no reliable D call. The CDR3 runs to 13 residues. The ends were cut back, 4 bases at V and 5 bases at J, with 12 bases in the middle. CDR1 is SGHRS and CDR2 is YFSETQ in the germline V gene. The DNA for the CDR3 is TGCGCCAGCAGCGACGGGCATTACGAGACCCAGTACTTC. This gives the protein CASSDGHYETQYF.

This chain uses TRBV4-2 with TRBJ1-2, with 7 positions matching TRBD1. Germline CDR1 and CDR2: LGHNA and YNFKEQ. CDR3 length equals 16 residues. The V gene end was trimmed by 3 bases and the J gene end by 6 bases; junction bases not matched to a gene: 13. The CDR3 nucleotides read TGTGCCAGCAGCCACGAAGCTTGGGACAGCGGGAATGGCTACACCTTC. It translates to CASSHEAWDSGNGYTF.

This clonotype was picked up many times. The chain carries TRBV12-3 or TRBV12-4 and TRBJ2-1, with D hard to call. The CDR3 is 15 amino acids. V was cut by 6 bases and J by 1 base, with 13 bases left in between. CDR3: CASSPDLGSYNEQFF. Written as DNA, the CDR3 is TGTGCCAGCAGCCCGGATTTGGGATCCTACAATGAGCAGTTCTTC.

CDR3 sequence reads: CASSEEVREQYF. The CDR3 nucleotides are TGTGCCAGCAGTGAGGAGGTCCGCGAGCAGTACTTC. The chain has TRBV6-1 and TRBJ2-7; weak D call: TRBD2 (5 bases). This CDR3 region has 12 residues. Trimming shortened V by 3 bases and J by 6 bases, and 9 bases separated the two germline ends. CDR1 and CDR2 (germline): MNHNS, SASEGT.

CDR3: CASSVGPSGANVLTF. As DNA, the CDR3 is TGTGCCAGCAGCGTAGGGCCGTCTGGGGCCAACGTCCTGACTTTC. The rearrangement links TRBV9 to TRBJ2-6; D is unclear. This CDR3 is built from 15 residues. V gave up 0 bases and J gave up 1 base, with 5 bases separating them. Looked up from germline, CDR1 is SGDLS and CDR2 is YYNGEE.

A few counts support this clonotype. The V gene is TRBV6-1, the J gene TRBJ1-5; D might be TRBD1 (5 bases). Germline values: CDR1 MNHNS, CDR2 SASEGT. V lost 2 bases to trimming and J lost 3 bases, with 14 bases between them. CDR3 length: 16 residues. The CDR3 sequence: CASSEFRRVPNQPQHF. The CDR3 nucleotides read TGTGCCAGCAGTGAATTCCGCAGGGTCCCCAATCAGCCCCAGCATTTT.

V usage is TRBV9 and J usage is TRBJ1-1; D unresolved. Germline assignment: CDR1 SGDLS and CDR2 YYNGEE. The CDR3 has 16 residues. The V and J ends lost 0 bases and 5 bases respectively, with 17 bases between them. In DNA, the CDR3 is TGTGCCAGCAGCGTAGGGGCAGCTCTTTTAAGGACTGAAGCTTTCTTT. This translates into CASSVGAALLRTEAFF. The complete variable domain, with remaining parts taken from reference TRBV9 and TRBJ1-1, reads DSGVTQTPKHLITATGQRVTLRCSPRSGDLSVYWYQQSLDQGLQFLIQYYNGEERAKGNILERFSAQQFPDLHSELNLSSLELGDSALYFCASSVGAALLRTEAFFGQGTRLTVV.

This clonotype was counted between two and nine times. The chain recombines TRBV12-5 with TRBJ2-2; D is ambiguous. V gave up 4 bases and J gave up 4 bases, with 4 bases separating them. Germline CDR1 is LGHNT and CDR2 is FRNRAP. The CDR3 extends over 12 amino acids. The DNA of the CDR3 is TGTGCTAGTGGTTGGACCACCGGGGAGCTGTTTTTT. This encodes CASGWTTGELFF.

This clonotype was seen more than once but under ten times. This chain joins TRBV29-1 and TRBJ1-2; D perhaps matches TRBD1 (6 bases). Deletions cut 6 bases from V and 4 bases from J, with 15 bases between. Germline CDR1 reads SQVTM; CDR2 reads ANQGSEA. The CDR3 extends over 13 amino acids. In DNA, the CDR3 is TGCAGCGTCGCCCCCGGGACAAGCTATGGCTACACCTTC. It encodes CSVAPGTSYGYTF.

The sample holds a few counts of this clonotype. The chain joins TRBV20-1 to TRBJ1-2; 7 bases are a match to TRBD1. The CDR3 runs 12 residues. The junction had 9 bases not matched to a gene; V was cut back by 7 bases and J by 7 bases. Germline CDR1 DFQATT, CDR2 SNEGSKA (reference sequence). For the CDR3, the DNA is TGCAGTGGCCCGGACAGGAAAGGTGGCTACACCTTC. It is translated as CSGPDRKGGYTF.

This clonotype came up many times. This chain links TRBV5-1 with TRBJ2-7; 11 bases match TRBD2. The CDR3 contains 15 residues. V gave up 3 bases and J gave up 2 bases; unmatched junction bases: 4. In germline, CDR1 is SGHRS, CDR2 YFSETQ. This chain's CDR3 is CASSSGTSGAYEQYV. DNA for the CDR3: TGCGCCAGCAGCTCCGGGACTAGCGGAGCCTACGAGCAGTACGTC.

This clonotype turned up a few times. V and J are TRBV11-2 and TRBJ2-3, with D perhaps given as TRBD1 or TRBD2 (5 bases each). The CDR3 runs to 17 residues. CDR1 and CDR2 (germline): SGHAT, FQNNGV. V was shortened by 3 bases and J by 2 bases, with 18 bases between the two germline ends. CDR3 DNA: TGTGCCAGCAGCTTGGCCCGCGCTGGGGGATTCACAGATACGCAGTATTTT. Translated: CASSLARAGGFTDTQYF.

This chain links TRBV12-3 or TRBV12-4 with TRBJ2-3; the D is unclear. The CDR3 spans 15 residues. V was pared by 7 bases and J by 4 bases, with 18 bases between. This chain's CDR3 is CASNGVASPPDTQYF. The CDR3 coding sequence is TGTGCCAGCAATGGGGTGGCCTCCCCCCCAGATACGCAGTATTTT.

This sequence joins TRBV24-1 and TRBJ2-2; D possibly corresponds to TRBD1 (6 bases). Trimming took off 5 bases at V and 9 bases at J, with 12 bases between the two ends. This CDR3 comprises 13 residues. Germline V gives CDR1 KGHDR, CDR2 SFDVKD. The CDR3 reads CATSVLQGRELFF. CDR3 bases: TGTGCCACCAGTGTCCTACAGGGCCGGGAGCTGTTTTTT.

This clonotype has only a few counts. The chain is built from TRBV7-2 and TRBJ1-1, with a weak D call TRBD1 (5 bases). CDR3 length: 14 residues. V lost 2 bases and J lost 8, with 15 bases in between. CDR1 and CDR2 from the germline V gene are SGHTA and FQGNSA. In nucleotides, the CDR3 is TGTGCCAGCAGCTTACAGGGTCTGCGAGGGGAAGCTTTCTTT. This encodes CASSLQGLRGEAFF.